The following is a TCR beta chain sequence with its context. Germline CDR1 reads ENHRY; CDR2 reads SYGVKD. With V trimmed by 10 bases and J by 0 bases, 9 bases remained unmatched. The CDR3 covers 15 residues. This table comes from immunoSEQ multiplex PCR, and its TCRdb copy is limited to in-frame clones, with some not included. The data show roughly 13,000 clones, about 30% seen once. This specimen comes from a study of graft-versus-host responses after intestinal transplantation. In the study overall: Isolated intestinal, liver-intestinal, or multivisceral transplants had been given to the recipients. General study points: Patients who carried graft-donor T cell macrochimerism also had high graft-versus-host to host-versus-graft clonal ratios in their allografts. Early after transplant, HvG clones declined as circulating GvH clones peaked.

The chain uses TRBV10-3 and TRBJ2-1, with 7 nucleotides matching TRBD1. The source is a human patient who received an intestinal transplant. The sequencing here drew on alloreactive CD4+ T cells from a mixed lymphocyte reaction culture, taken before intestinal transplant. Subset denoted: CFSE-low proliferating T cells sorted from roughly 6-day pre-transplant mixed lymphocyte reaction (GvH or HvG direction). The CDR3 region is CASTMGQSSYNEQFF. The CDR3 DNA is TGTGCCAGCACTATGGGACAGAGCTCCTACAATGAGCAGTTCTTC.